What follows is one T cell receptor beta chain and its context. These data are taken from a study of blood T cell repertoires in COVID-19. For the study at large: Italy, Spain and the United States were the sources of the convalescent and acute COVID-19 samples. PBMCs, B-cell-depleted T cells, or T cells provided the cDNA or gDNA that made up the material.

The authors' processing: By means of reference gene primer amplification, nucleated cell counts were estimated. This table comes from immunoSEQ multiplex PCR, and its TCRdb copy is limited to in-frame clones, with some not included. V and J calls plus clone size are reproduced from that table; the DNA served to infer D and trimming. The sample yields around 300,000 clones, approximately 88% seen once. This receptor was identified in a woman between 40 and 50 years old who had recovered from COVID-19. The sequenced sample consisted of peripheral blood.

CDR3 amino acids: CATSDPQGANYGYTF. CDR3 nucleotide sequence: TGTGCCACCAGTGACCCCCAGGGGGCTAACTATGGCTACACCTTC. The V call is TRBV24-1, the J call TRBJ1-2; 7 positions match TRBD1. CDR3 size: 15 residues. J gave up 0 bases and V 4 bases, and 4 bases lay outside the gene matches. The germline V gene has CDR1 KGHDR and CDR2 SFDVKD.